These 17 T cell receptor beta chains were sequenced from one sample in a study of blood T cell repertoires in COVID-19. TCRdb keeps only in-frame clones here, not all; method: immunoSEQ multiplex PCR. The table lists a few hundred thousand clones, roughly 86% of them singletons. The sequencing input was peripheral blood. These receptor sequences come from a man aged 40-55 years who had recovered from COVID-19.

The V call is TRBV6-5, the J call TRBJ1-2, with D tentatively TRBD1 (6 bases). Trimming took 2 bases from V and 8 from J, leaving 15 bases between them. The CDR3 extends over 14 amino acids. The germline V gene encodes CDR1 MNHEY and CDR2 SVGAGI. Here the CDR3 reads CASSYSGGAGGYTF. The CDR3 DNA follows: TGTGCCAGCAGTTACAGTGGGGGCGCAGGGGGCTACACCTTC.

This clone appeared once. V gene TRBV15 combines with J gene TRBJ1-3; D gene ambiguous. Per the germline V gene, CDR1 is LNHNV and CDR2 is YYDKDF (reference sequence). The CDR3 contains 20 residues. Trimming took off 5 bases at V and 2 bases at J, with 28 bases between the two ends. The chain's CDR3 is CATSFEVGRTGRATGNTIYF. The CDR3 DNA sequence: TGTGCCACCAGCTTTGAGGTCGGGCGAACCGGGAGAGCGACTGGAAACACCATATATTTT.

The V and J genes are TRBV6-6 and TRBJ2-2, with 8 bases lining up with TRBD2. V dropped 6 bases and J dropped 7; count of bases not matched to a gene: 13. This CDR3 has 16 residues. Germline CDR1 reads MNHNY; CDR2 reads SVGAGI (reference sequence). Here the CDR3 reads CASSFVAGGSIGELFF. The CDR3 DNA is TGTGCCAGCAGCTTCGTGGCGGGAGGTTCTATCGGGGAGCTGTTTTTT.

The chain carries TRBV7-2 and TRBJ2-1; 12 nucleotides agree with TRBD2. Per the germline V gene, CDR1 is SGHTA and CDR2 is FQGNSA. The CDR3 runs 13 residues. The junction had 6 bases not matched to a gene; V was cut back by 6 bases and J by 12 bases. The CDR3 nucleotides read TGTGCCAGCAGACGACCTAGCGGGAGGGTGCAGTTCTTC. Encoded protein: CASRRPSGRVQFF.

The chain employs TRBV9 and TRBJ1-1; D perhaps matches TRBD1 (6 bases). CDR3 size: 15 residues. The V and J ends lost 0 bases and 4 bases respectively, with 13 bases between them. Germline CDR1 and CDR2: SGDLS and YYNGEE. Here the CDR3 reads CASSVGVQGGTEAFF. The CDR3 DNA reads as TGTGCCAGCAGCGTAGGAGTACAGGGTGGCACTGAAGCTTTCTTT.

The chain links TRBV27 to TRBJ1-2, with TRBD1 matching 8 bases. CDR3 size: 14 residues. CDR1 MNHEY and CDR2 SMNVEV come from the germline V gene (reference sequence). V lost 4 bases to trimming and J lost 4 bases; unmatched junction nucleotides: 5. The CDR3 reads CASSYGQGSYGYTF. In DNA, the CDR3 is TGTGCCAGCAGTTACGGACAGGGTAGCTATGGCTACACCTTC.

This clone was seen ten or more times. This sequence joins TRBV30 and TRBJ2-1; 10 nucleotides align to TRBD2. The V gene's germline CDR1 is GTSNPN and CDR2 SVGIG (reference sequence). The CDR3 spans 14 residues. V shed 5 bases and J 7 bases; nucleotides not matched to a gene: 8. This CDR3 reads CAWDQGLAVNEQFF. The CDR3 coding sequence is TGTGCCTGGGACCAAGGACTAGCGGTTAATGAGCAGTTCTTC.

Here the CDR3 DNA reads TGTGCCAGCAGCTCATGGACAGGGGAAACTAACGAGCAGTACTTC. This encodes CASSSWTGETNEQYF. The rearrangement links TRBV7-6 to TRBJ2-7; 9 bases agree with TRBD1. CDR1 SGHVS and CDR2 FNYEAQ come from the germline V gene. The CDR3 has 15 amino acids. Germline trimming cut 4 bases from V and 5 bases from J; bases unmatched to any gene: 9.

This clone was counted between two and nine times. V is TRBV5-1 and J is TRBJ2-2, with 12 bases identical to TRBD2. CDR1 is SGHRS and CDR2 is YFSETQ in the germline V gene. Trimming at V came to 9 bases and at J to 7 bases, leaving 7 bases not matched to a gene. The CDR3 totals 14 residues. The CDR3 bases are TGCGCCAACCGGACTAGCGGGGCCCACGGGGAGCTGTTTTTT. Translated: CANRTSGAHGELFF.

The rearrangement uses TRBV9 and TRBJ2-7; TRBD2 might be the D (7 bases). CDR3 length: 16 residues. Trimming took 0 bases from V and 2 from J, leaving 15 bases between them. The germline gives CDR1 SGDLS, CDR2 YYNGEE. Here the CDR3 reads CASSVEGAGAPYEQYF. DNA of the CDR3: TGTGCCAGCAGCGTAGAAGGGGCGGGGGCCCCCTACGAGCAGTACTTC.

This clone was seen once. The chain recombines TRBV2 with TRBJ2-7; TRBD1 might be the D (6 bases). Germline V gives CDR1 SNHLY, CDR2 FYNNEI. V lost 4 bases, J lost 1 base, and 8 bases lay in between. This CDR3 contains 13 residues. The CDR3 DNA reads TGTGCCAGCAGTGGGGACAATTCCTACGAGCAGTACTTC. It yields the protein CASSGDNSYEQYF.

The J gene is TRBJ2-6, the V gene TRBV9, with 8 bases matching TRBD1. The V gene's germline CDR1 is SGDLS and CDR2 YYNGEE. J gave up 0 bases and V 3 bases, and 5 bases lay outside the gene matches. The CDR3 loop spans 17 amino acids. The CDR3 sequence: CASSEGTGNSGANVLTF. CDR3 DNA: TGTGCCAGCAGCGAGGGGACAGGCAACTCTGGGGCCAACGTCCTGACTTTC. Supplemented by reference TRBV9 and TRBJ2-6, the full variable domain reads DSGVTQTPKHLITATGQRVTLRCSPRSGDLSVYWYQQSLDQGLQFLIQYYNGEERAKGNILERFSAQQFPDLHSELNLSSLELGDSALYFCASSEGTGNSGANVLTFGAGSRLTVL.

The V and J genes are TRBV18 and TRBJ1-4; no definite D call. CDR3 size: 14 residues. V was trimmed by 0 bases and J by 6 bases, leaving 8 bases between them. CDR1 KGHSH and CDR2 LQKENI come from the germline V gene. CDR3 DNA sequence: TGTGCCAGCTCACCACCCGAGGACTATGAAAAACTGTTTTTT. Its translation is CASSPPEDYEKLFF.

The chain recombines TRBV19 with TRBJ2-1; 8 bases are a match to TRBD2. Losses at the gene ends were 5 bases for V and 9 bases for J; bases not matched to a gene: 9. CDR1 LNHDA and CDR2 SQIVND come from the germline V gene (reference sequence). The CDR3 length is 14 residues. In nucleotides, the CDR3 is TGTGCCAGTAGTCAAAGCGGGAGATGGGTTGAGCAGTTCTTC. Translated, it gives CASSQSGRWVEQFF.

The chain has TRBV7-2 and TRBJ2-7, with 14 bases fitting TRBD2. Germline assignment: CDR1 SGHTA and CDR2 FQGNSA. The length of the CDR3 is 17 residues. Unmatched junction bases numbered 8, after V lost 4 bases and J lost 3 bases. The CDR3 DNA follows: TGTGCCAGCAGCTATGCGGCAGGGACTAGCGGGAGCTACGAGCAGTACTTC. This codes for CASSYAAGTSGSYEQYF.

As DNA, the CDR3 is TGTGCCAGCAGCTCTCCCGACAGGGGCGGGGAGACCCAGTACTTC. Translation gives CASSSPDRGGETQYF. The chain recombines TRBV11-2 with TRBJ2-5, with 8 bases that match TRBD1. V gave up 4 bases and J gave up 5 bases; unmatched junction bases: 9. Germline-derived CDR1 and CDR2 are SGHAT and FQNNGV. The CDR3 is 15 amino acids. The complete variable domain, with remaining parts taken from reference TRBV11-2 and TRBJ2-5, reads EAGVAQSPRYKIIEKRQSVAFWCNPISGHATLYWYQQILGQGPKLLIQFQNNGVVDDSQLPKDRFSAERLKGVDSTLKIQPAKLEDSAVYLCASSSPDRGGETQYFGPGTRLLVL.

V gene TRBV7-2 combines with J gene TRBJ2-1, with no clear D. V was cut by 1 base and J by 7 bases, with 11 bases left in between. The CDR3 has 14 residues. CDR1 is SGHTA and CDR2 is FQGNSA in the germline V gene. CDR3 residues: CASSLGLVENEQFF. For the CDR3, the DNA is TGTGCCAGCAGCTTAGGCCTAGTGGAGAATGAGCAGTTCTTC.